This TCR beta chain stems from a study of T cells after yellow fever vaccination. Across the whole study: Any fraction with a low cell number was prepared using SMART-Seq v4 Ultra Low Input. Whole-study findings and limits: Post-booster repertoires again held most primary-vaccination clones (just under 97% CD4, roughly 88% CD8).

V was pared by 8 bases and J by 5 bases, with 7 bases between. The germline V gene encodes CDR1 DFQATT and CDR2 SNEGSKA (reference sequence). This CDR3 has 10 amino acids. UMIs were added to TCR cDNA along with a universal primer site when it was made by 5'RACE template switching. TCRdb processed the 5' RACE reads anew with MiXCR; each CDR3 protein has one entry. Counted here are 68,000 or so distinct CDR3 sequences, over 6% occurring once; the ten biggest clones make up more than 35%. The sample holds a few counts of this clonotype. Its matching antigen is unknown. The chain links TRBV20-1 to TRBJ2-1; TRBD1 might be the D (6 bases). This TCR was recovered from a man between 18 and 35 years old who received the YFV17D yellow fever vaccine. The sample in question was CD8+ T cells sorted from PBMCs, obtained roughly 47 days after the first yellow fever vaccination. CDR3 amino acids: CSSGDNEQFF. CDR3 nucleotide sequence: TGCAGTTCAGGGGACAATGAGCAGTTCTTC.